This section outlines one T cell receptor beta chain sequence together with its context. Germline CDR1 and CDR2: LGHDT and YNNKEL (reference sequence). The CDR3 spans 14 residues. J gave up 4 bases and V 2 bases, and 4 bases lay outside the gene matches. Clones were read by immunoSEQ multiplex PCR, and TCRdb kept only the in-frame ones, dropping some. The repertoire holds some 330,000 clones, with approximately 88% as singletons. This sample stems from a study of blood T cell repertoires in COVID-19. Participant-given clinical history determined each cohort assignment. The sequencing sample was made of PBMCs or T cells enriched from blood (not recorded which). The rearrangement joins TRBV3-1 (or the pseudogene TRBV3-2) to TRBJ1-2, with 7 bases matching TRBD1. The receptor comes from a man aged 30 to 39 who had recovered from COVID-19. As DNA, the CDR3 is TGTGCCAGCAGCCAAACGCGACAGGGCTATGGCTACACCTTC. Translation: CASSQTRQGYGYTF.